The rows below give T cell receptor beta chains drawn from one sample of a study of T cells in Graves' hyperthyroidism and ophthalmopathy. TCRdb reprocessed the multiplex PCR reads with MiXCR, giving one entry per CDR3 protein. Altogether some 560,000 distinct CDR3 sequences are present, 14% being singletons, with the ten largest covering around 14%. Sequences were obtained from blood. The receptors derive from a woman aged 40-49 years with Graves' hyperthyroidism. The CDR3 runs from the conserved cysteine through the conserved F or W. A D gene is named only where the DNA matches it firmly. Not every row has a clone size; where given, it reads once, few, many or a size class.

d_call	clone_size	j_call	v_call	cdr3_aa	cdr3_nt
NA	NA	TRBJ2-6	TRBV27	CASSSEFDRPRYSGANVLTF	TGTGCCAGCAGTTCAGAATTTGACAGACCCCGGTACTCTGGGGCCAACGTCCTGACTTTC
NA	many	TRBJ1-5	TRBV2	CASSVSGQFNQPQHF	TGTGCCAGCAGTGTCTCCGGACAGTTCAATCAGCCCCAGCATTTT
NA	few	TRBJ2-5	TRBV6-1	CASSPLSLTSQETQYF	TGTGCCAGCAGCCCTCTTAGCCTGACATCCCAAGAGACCCAGTACTTC
NA	NA	TRBJ1-3	TRBV7-9	CASSPGLASGNTIYF	TGTGCCAGCAGCCCTGGACTGGCCTCTGGAAACACCATATATTTT
NA	many	TRBJ1-1	TRBV15	CATSRDRLNTEAFF	TGTGCCACCAGCAGAGACAGGTTGAACACTGAAGCTTTCTTT
NA	many	TRBJ2-2	TRBV28	CASSLPGPHTGELFF	TGTGCCAGCAGTTTGCCGGGGCCGCACACCGGGGAGCTGTTTTTT
TRBD2	many	TRBJ2-3	TRBV6-2/TRBV6-3	CASSYVRAGGTDTQYF	TGTGCCAGCAGTTACGTAAGAGCGGGAGGAACAGATACGCAGTATTTT
NA	many	TRBJ2-3	TRBV28	CASSSAGFTDTQYF	TGTGCCAGCAGTTCGGCAGGGTTCACAGATACGCAGTATTTT
NA	many	TRBJ2-3	TRBV2	CASSVVRTDTQYF	TGTGCCAGCAGTGTGGTAAGGACAGATACGCAGTATTTT
TRBD2	NA	TRBJ2-7	TRBV4-1	CASSQEGSGTSGNYEQYF	TGCGCCAGCAGCCAAGAGGGGTCCGGGACTAGCGGAAACTACGAGCAGTACTTC
TRBD2	NA	TRBJ2-7	TRBV7-2	CASSLRAGGGEEQYF	TGTGCCAGCAGCTTAAGAGCGGGGGGGGGGGAGGAGCAGTACTTC
TRBD1	many	TRBJ1-2	TRBV27	CASSFGSGGSMVYTF	TGTGCCAGCAGTTTCGGTTCAGGGGGTTCTATGGTCTACACCTTC
TRBD1	few	TRBJ1-2	TRBV28	CAIDKPTGVRGYTF	TGTGCCATCGATAAGCCGACAGGGGTTCGTGGCTACACCTTC
NA	many	TRBJ1-1	TRBV30	CAWSVAGRTEAFF	TGTGCCTGGAGTGTAGCAGGGAGGACTGAAGCTTTCTTT
NA	NA	TRBJ2-7	TRBV25-1	CASSDGSSYEQYF	TGTGCCAGCAGTGATGGCAGCTCCTACGAGCAGTACTTC
NA	NA	TRBJ1-5	TRBV20-1	CSARDQRGGAQPQHF	TGCAGTGCTAGAGATCAGCGGGGGGGTGCTCAGCCCCAGCATTTT
TRBD1	many	TRBJ2-3	TRBV12-3/TRBV12-4	CASTGDSLADTQYF	TGTGCCAGCACCGGGGACAGTTTGGCAGATACGCAGTATTTT
TRBD1	NA	TRBJ2-7	TRBV24-1	CATSDPGQGSEQYF	TGTGCCACCAGTGATCCGGGACAGGGTTCCGAGCAGTACTTC
TRBD2	many	TRBJ2-1	TRBV7-6	CASSLGRGDYYNEQFF	TGTGCCAGCAGCTTAGGGCGGGGGGACTACTACAATGAGCAGTTCTTC
NA	many	TRBJ2-3	TRBV24-1	CATSDFGGRTDTQYF	TGTGCCACCAGTGATTTCGGGGGGCGCACGGATACGCAGTATTTT
NA	NA	TRBJ2-7	TRBV6-1	CASSERSEQYF	TGTGCCAGCAGTGAAAGGTCCGAGCAGTACTTC
TRBD1	NA	TRBJ1-1	TRBV5-5	CASKTGTGGTEAFF	TGCGCCAGCAAAACCGGGACAGGAGGGACTGAAGCTTTCTTT
TRBD2	few	TRBJ2-1	TRBV6-1	CASRERTSGIANPSTDEQFF	TGTGCCAGCAGGGAAAGGACTAGCGGGATAGCCAACCCCTCTACGGATGAGCAGTTCTTC
NA	few	TRBJ2-3	TRBV20-1	CRSRGSPTDTQYF	TGCAGAAGCAGGGGCTCCCCCACAGATACGCAGTATTTT
TRBD2	many	TRBJ2-7	TRBV20-1	CSARALPGGTYEQYF	TGCAGTGCTAGAGCTCTACCGGGAGGGACCTACGAGCAGTACTTC
NA	few	TRBJ2-2	TRBV27	CASSLMGANTGELFF	TGTGCCAGCAGCCTCATGGGGGCGAACACCGGGGAGCTGTTTTTT
TRBD1	NA	TRBJ2-2	TRBV12-3/TRBV12-4	CASSFRQGAGGELFF	TGTGCCAGCAGTTTTAGACAGGGGGCCGGCGGGGAGCTGTTTTTT
NA	NA	TRBJ2-7	TRBV14	CASSHVRYYEQYF	TGTGCCAGCAGCCACGTCAGATACTACGAGCAGTACTTC
NA	few	TRBJ1-5	TRBV12-3/TRBV12-4	CASTQGGQPQHF	TGTGCCAGCACACAGGGAGGTCAGCCCCAGCATTTT
TRBD1	many	TRBJ2-3	TRBV5-8	CASRRTGGDTQYF	TGTGCCAGCAGGCGGACAGGGGGCGATACGCAGTATTTT
NA	few	TRBJ2-2	TRBV11-1	CASSVDKGSTGELFF	TGTGCCAGCAGCGTCGACAAGGGGAGCACCGGGGAGCTGTTTTTT
NA	many	TRBJ2-1	TRBV12-3/TRBV12-4	CATQRGGLGETYNEQFF	TGTGCCACCCAAAGGGGAGGCCTAGGAGAGACCTACAATGAGCAGTTCTTC